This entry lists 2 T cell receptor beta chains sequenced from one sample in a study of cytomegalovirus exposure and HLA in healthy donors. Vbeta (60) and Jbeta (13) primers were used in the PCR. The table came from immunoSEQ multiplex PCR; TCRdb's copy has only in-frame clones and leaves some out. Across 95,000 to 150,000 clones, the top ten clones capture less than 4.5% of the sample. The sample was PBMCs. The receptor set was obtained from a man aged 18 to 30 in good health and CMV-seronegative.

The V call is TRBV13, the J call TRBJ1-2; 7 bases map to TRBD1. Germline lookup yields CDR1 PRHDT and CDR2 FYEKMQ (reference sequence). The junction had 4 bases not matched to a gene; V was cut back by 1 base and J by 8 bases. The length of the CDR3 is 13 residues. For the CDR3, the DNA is TGTGCCAGCAGCTTAGAGGGGGCATGGGGCTACACCTTC. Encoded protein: CASSLEGAWGYTF.

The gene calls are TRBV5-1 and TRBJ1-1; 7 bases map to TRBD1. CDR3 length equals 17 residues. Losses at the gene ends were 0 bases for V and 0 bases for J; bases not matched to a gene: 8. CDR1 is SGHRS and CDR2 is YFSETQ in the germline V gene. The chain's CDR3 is CASSLDSDRYMNTEAFF. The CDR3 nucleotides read TGCGCCAGCAGCTTGGATTCGGACAGGTATATGAACACTGAAGCTTTCTTT.